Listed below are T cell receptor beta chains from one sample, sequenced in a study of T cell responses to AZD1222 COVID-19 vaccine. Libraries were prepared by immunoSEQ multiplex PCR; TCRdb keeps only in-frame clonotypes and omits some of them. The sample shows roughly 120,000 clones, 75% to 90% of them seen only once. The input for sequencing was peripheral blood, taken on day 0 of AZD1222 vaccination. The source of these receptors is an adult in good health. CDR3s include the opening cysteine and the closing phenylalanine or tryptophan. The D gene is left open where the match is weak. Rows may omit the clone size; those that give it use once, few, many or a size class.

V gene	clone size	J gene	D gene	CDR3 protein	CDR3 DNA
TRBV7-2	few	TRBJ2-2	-	CASTGGSHTGELFF	TGTGCCAGCACGGGCGGGTCCCACACCGGGGAGCTGTTTTTT
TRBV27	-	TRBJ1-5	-	CASSFGGSGSNQPQHF	TGTGCCAGCAGTTTCGGTGGGTCGGGGAGCAATCAGCCCCAGCATTTT
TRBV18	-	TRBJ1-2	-	CASSPPATDPYGYTF	TGTGCCAGCTCACCCCCCGCGACGGATCCCTATGGCTACACCTTC
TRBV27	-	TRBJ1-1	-	CASTDRRNTEAFF	TGTGCCAGCACCGACAGGAGGAACACTGAAGCTTTCTTT
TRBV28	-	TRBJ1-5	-	CASSLGSVQPQHF	TGTGCCAGCAGTTTAGGGTCGGTGCAGCCCCAGCATTTT
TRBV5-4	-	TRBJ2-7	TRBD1	CASSFGGTGAYEQYF	TGTGCCAGCAGCTTTGGCGGGACAGGGGCCTACGAGCAGTACTTC
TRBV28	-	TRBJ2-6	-	CASSIPGSGANVLTF	TGTGCCAGCAGTATACCAGGGTCCGGGGCCAACGTCCTGACTTTC
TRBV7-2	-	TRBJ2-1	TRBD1	CASSLVFGDRGHEQFF	TGTGCCAGCAGCTTAGTTTTCGGGGACAGGGGTCATGAGCAGTTCTTC
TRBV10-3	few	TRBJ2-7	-	CAISESWETSGEQYF	TGTGCCATCAGTGAGTCGTGGGAAACCTCTGGCGAGCAGTACTTC
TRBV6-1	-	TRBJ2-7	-	CASSEGGLYYEQYF	TGTGCCAGCAGTGAGGGGGGCCTTTACTACGAGCAGTACTTC
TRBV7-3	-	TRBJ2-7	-	CASSLSGGSTRYEQYF	TGTGCCAGCAGCTTAAGCGGCGGGTCAACTAGATACGAGCAGTACTTC
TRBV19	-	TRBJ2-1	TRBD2	CASKISGSNSNEQFF	TGTGCCAGTAAAATTAGCGGGAGTAATAGCAATGAGCAGTTCTTC
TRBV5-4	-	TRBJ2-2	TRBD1	CASSLGQGMTGELFF	TGTGCCAGCAGCCTCGGACAGGGGATGACCGGGGAGCTGTTTTTT
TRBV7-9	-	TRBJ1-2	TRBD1	CASRPTGTGGGYTF	TGTGCCAGCAGACCAACCGGGACAGGGGGAGGCTACACCTTC
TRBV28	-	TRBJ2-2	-	CASSTRQTGELFF	TGTGCCAGCAGTACCCGACAAACCGGGGAGCTGTTTTTT
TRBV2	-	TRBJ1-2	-	CASSALQGPRSGYTF	TGTGCCAGCAGTGCCCTACAGGGCCCACGTAGTGGCTACACCTTC
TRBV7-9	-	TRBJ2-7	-	CASSPGEFGQIDYEQYF	TGTGCCAGCAGCCCCGGAGAATTCGGACAGATAGACTACGAGCAGTACTTC
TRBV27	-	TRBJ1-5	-	CASSVGAPLPQHF	TGTGCCAGCAGTGTAGGGGCTCCCTTGCCCCAGCATTTT
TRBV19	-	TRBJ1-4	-	CASSLQLSGSEKLFF	TGTGCCAGTAGTTTGCAGTTGTCGGGTTCGGAAAAACTGTTTTTT
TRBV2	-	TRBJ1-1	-	CASMYSTEAFF	TGTGCCAGCATGTACTCGACTGAAGCTTTCTTT
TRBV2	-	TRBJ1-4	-	CASSDVSDTFLGEKLFF	TGTGCCAGCAGTGACGTCTCGGACACCTTTTTGGGTGAAAAACTGTTTTTT
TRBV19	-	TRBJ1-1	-	CASSIALLGAAEAFF	TGTGCCAGTAGTATAGCGTTGCTGGGGGCGGCTGAAGCTTTCTTT
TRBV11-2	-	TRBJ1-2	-	CASSQHPAGGEDGYTF	TGTGCCAGCAGCCAACACCCGGCGGGCGGTGAAGATGGCTACACCTTC
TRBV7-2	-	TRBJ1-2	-	CASSLGGSSWDGYTF	TGTGCCAGCAGCTTAGGGGGCAGCAGTTGGGATGGCTACACCTTC
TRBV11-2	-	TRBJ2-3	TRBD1	CASQIVGGFTDTQYF	TGTGCCAGCCAAATAGTAGGGGGCTTCACAGATACGCAGTATTTT
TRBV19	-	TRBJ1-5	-	CASSIRKTSSNQPQHF	TGTGCCAGTAGTATTAGAAAAACATCGAGCAATCAGCCCCAGCATTTT
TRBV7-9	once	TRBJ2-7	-	CASSSSGHSTYEQYF	TGTGCCAGCAGCTCCTCGGGACACTCAACCTACGAGCAGTACTTC
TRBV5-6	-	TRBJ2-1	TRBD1	CASSLSLTRGLNEQFF	TGTGCCAGCAGCTTGTCCCTAACCAGGGGGCTCAATGAGCAGTTCTTC
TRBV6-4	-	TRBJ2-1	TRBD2	CASSDSTSGGANEQFF	TGTGCCAGCAGTGACTCGACTAGCGGGGGGGCCAATGAGCAGTTCTTC
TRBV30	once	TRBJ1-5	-	CAWSVPVGLQPQHF	TGTGCCTGGAGTGTACCAGTCGGTCTTCAGCCCCAGCATTTT
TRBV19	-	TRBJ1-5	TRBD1	CASSIISGGGQPQHF	TGTGCCAGTAGTATCATCTCAGGGGGCGGGCAGCCCCAGCATTTT
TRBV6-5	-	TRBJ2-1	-	CASRSGRPLNEQFF	TGTGCCAGCCGTAGCGGCCGCCCCCTTAATGAGCAGTTCTTC
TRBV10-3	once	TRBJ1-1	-	CAIRAGGRRNTEAFF	TGTGCCATCAGGGCCGGGGGGAGAAGGAACACTGAAGCTTTCTTT
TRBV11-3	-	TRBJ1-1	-	CASSLASNTEAFF	TGTGCCAGCAGCTTAGCATCGAACACTGAAGCTTTCTTT
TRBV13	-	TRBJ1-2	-	CASSSENQGRYTF	TGTGCCAGCAGCTCCGAAAACCAGGGACGCTACACCTTC
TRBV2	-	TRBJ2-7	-	CASSEAWTAEWYF	TGTGCCAGCAGTGAAGCCTGGACGGCGGAGTGGTACTTC
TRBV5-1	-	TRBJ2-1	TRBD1	CASSPGQDHNEQFF	TGCGCCAGCAGCCCGGGACAGGATCACAATGAGCAGTTCTTC
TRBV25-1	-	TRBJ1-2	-	CASGGTGAFGYTF	TGTGCCAGCGGTGGAACAGGCGCCTTTGGCTACACCTTC
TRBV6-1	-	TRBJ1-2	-	CASSESGRIGYTF	TGTGCCAGCAGTGAATCAGGGAGAATTGGCTACACCTTC
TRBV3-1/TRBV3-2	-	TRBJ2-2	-	CASSQAGELFF	TGTGCCAGCAGCCAAGCCGGGGAGCTGTTTTTT
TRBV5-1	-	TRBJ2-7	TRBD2	CAGSLTLAGTYEQYF	TGCGCCGGCAGCTTGACATTAGCGGGAACCTATGAGCAGTACTTC
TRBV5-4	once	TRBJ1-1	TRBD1	CASSHGTGLSPATEAFF	TGTGCCAGCAGCCACGGGACAGGGTTGAGTCCGGCCACTGAAGCTTTCTTT
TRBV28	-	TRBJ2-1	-	CASSLLTRRDNEQFF	TGTGCCAGCAGTTTATTGACTAGACGGGACAATGAGCAGTTCTTC
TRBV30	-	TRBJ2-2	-	CAWKGGGTGELFF	TGTGCCTGGAAGGGCGGCGGCACCGGGGAGCTGTTTTTT
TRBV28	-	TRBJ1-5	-	CASRRGYSNQPQHF	TGTGCCAGCCGAAGAGGATATAGCAATCAGCCCCAGCATTTT
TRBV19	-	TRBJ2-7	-	CASSIPGSSVYEQYF	TGTGCCAGTAGTATACCGGGGTCCTCGGTCTACGAGCAGTACTTC
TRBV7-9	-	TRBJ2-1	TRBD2	CASSVGLAGRKEQFF	TGTGCCAGCAGCGTGGGACTAGCGGGACGCAAGGAGCAGTTCTTC
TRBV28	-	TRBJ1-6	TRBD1	CASSSPEMTGNSPLHF	TGTGCCAGCAGTTCCCCAGAAATGACAGGGAATTCACCCCTCCACTTT
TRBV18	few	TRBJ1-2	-	CASSPPPAGAFTKGYTF	TGTGCCAGCTCACCCCCCCCTGCAGGAGCGTTTACTAAGGGCTACACCTTC
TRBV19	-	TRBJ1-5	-	CASRVRVFDSYRIESDQPQHF	TGTGCCAGCCGAGTTCGTGTTTTTGACTCGTATCGGATCGAATCGGATCAGCCCCAGCATTTT
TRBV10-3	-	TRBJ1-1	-	CAISEPPNTEAFF	TGTGCCATCAGTGAACCGCCTAACACTGAAGCTTTCTTT
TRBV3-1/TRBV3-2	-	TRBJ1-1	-	CASSQVDTGTEAFF	TGTGCCAGCAGCCAAGTCGACACCGGGACTGAAGCTTTCTTT
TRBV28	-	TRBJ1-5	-	CASSLGGSSNQPQHF	TGTGCCAGCAGTTTAGGAGGGAGTAGCAATCAGCCCCAGCATTTT
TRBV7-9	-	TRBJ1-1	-	CASSTTNRDKTSAFF	TGTGCCAGCAGCACCACCAACAGGGACAAGACTTCAGCATTCTTT
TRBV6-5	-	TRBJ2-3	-	CASSYMVLTDTQYF	TGTGCCAGCAGTTACATGGTTCTCACAGATACGCAGTATTTT
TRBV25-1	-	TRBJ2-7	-	CASSEGRVQYF	TGTGCCAGCAGTGAGGGCCGGGTGCAGTACTTC
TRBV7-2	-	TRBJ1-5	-	CASSFGGASNQPQHF	TGTGCCAGCAGCTTTGGGGGGGCCAGCAATCAGCCCCAGCATTTT
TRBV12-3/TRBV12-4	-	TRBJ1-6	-	CASSLYGSSPLHF	TGTGCCAGCAGTTTATATGGAAGTTCACCCCTCCACTTT
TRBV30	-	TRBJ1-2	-	CAWSGRMGYTF	TGTGCCTGGAGTGGAAGGATGGGCTACACCTTC
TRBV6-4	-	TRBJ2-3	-	CASSVSEGADTQYF	TGTGCCAGCAGTGTGTCCGAGGGGGCAGATACGCAGTATTTT